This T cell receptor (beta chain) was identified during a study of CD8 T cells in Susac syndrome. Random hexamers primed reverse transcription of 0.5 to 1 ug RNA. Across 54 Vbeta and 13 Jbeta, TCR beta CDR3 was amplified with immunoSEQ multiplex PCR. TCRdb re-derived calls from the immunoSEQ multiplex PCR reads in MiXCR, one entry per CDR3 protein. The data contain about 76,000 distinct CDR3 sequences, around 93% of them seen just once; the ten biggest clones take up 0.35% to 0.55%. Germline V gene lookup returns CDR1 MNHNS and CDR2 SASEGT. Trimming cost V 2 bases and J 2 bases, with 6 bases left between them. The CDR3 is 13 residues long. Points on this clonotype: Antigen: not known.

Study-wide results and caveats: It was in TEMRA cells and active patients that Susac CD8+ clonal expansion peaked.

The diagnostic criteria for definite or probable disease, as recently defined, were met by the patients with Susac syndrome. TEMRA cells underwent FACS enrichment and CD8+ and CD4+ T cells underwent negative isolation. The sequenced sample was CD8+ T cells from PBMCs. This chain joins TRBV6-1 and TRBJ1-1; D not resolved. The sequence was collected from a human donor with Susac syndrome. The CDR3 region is CASSETPNTEAFF. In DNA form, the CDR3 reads TGTGCCAGCAGTGAAACACCTAACACTGAAGCTTTCTTT.